These 18 T cell receptor beta chains share one sample of origin, sequenced in a study of shared clonotypes between healthy human individuals (dated by TCRdb to 2020 to 2022). The receptor library was made with the immunoSEQ multiplex PCR assay. TCRdb carries this immuneACCESS record with in-frame sequences only. Its versions omit some clonotypes, under half of them owing to an unresolved V gene in the studies checked, with the rest unexplained. The sample data list about 640,000 clones, and roughly 70% of these were observed just once. The top ten clones comprise about 1.8% of the sample. The sample was memory CD4+ T cells sorted from blood. Explained via the paper, the cell subset or site label denotes: CD45RA-negative fraction. These receptors originate from a woman aged 30 to 39 in good health.

The chain couples TRBV6-5 to TRBJ2-7; D is perhaps TRBD2 (5 bases). The CDR3 spans 13 residues. Looked up from germline, CDR1 is MNHEY and CDR2 is SVGAGI. Trimming left V 2 bases short and J 3 bases short, with 8 bases between. The CDR3 sequence is CASSYDGNYEQYF. DNA for the CDR3: TGTGCCAGCAGTTACGACGGGAACTACGAGCAGTACTTC.

This clone was observed a single time. The V gene is TRBV18, the J gene TRBJ2-1, with D possibly called TRBD1 or TRBD2 (6 bases each). This CDR3 is built from 15 residues. Germline V gene lookup returns CDR1 KGHSH and CDR2 LQKENI. Deletions cut 2 bases from V and 9 bases from J, with 17 bases between. The CDR3 spells CASSPETSLGAEQFF. The CDR3 region has the DNA TGTGCCAGCTCACCAGAGACTAGTTTGGGGGCTGAGCAGTTCTTC.

The genes are TRBV20-1 and TRBJ2-7, with D maybe TRBD2 (6 bases). Germline CDR1 DFQATT, CDR2 SNEGSKA (reference sequence). CDR3 length: 11 residues. Trimming pared 5 bases from V and 4 bases from J, leaving 9 bases between. CDR3 in DNA: TGCAGTGCTGGGGGACTGTACGAGCAGTACTTC. The encoded protein is CSAGGLYEQYF.

This clone was seen only once. The sample contains more than one DNA sequence encoding this CDR3. V and J are TRBV5-1 and TRBJ2-1; TRBD2 is a possible D gene (6 bases). Trimming stripped 2 bases from V and 0 bases from J, with 9 bases between. CDR3 length equals 15 residues. Germline loops: CDR1 SGHRS, CDR2 YFSETQ. The CDR3 region has the DNA TGCGCCAGCAGCTTAACTAGCCACTCCTACAATGAGCAGTTCTTC. This encodes CASSLTSHSYNEQFF.

This chain connects TRBV5-1 to TRBJ2-7, with TRBD1 matching 8 bases. Losses at the gene ends were 4 bases for V and 3 bases for J; bases not matched to a gene: 9. There are 15 residues in the CDR3. Germline V CDR1 and CDR2: SGHRS, YFSETQ. The DNA for the CDR3 is TGCGCCAGCAGCGACCGGACAGGGACCTACTACGAGCAGTACTTC. This gives the protein CASSDRTGTYYEQYF.

This clone was seen a single time. The rearrangement joins TRBV6-4 to TRBJ1-5; D is undetermined. The CDR3 length is 18 residues. Trimming cost V 0 bases and J 0 bases, with 15 bases left between them. Per germline, CDR1 MRHNA and CDR2 SNTAGT. CDR3 protein: CASSDSISRSNSNQPQHF. The CDR3 coding sequence is TGTGCCAGCAGTGACTCGATATCCAGATCTAATAGCAATCAGCCCCAGCATTTT.

The V and J genes are TRBV7-9 and TRBJ2-6; possible D gene TRBD2, 6 bases. Germline V gene lookup returns CDR1 SEHNR and CDR2 FQNEAQ (reference sequence). V was trimmed by 2 bases and J by 0 bases, leaving 11 bases between them. This CDR3 spans 17 amino acids. The CDR3 loop is CASSLRSGLSGANVLTF. CDR3 in DNA: TGTGCCAGCAGCTTACGATCGGGACTCTCTGGGGCCAACGTCCTGACTTTC.

The chain links TRBV13 to TRBJ1-2, with D unresolved. The V end was cut by 2 bases, the J end by 5 bases, with 12 bases between. The CDR3 spans 14 residues. Per the germline V gene, CDR1 is PRHDT and CDR2 is FYEKMQ (reference sequence). The CDR3 DNA sequence: TGTGCCAGCAGCTTATACGGCAGCAAATATGGCTACACCTTC. Protein product: CASSLYGSKYGYTF.

This clone was recorded once. CDR3 loop: CASSLARDSGGYTF. The DNA of the CDR3 is TGTGCCAGCAGCTTAGCAAGGGACAGTGGCGGCTACACCTTC. The chain employs TRBV7-9 and TRBJ1-2; 7 nucleotides align to TRBD1. The CDR3 length is 14 residues. CDR1 is SEHNR and CDR2 is FQNEAQ in the germline V gene (reference sequence). Trimming at V came to 0 bases and at J to 8 bases, leaving 6 bases not matched to a gene.

The rearrangement links TRBV6-6 to TRBJ2-7; 8 bases align to TRBD2. Germline trimming cut 5 bases from V and 6 bases from J; bases unmatched to any gene: 9. From germline, CDR1 is MNHNY and CDR2 SVGAGI (reference sequence). The CDR3 spans 14 residues. The CDR3 DNA follows: TGTGCCAGCAGTATAGGGACTAGAAGGCTCGAGCAGTACTTC. This gives the protein CASSIGTRRLEQYF.

Remarks on this clone: This specimen includes other DNA sequences encoding the same CDR3. The rearrangement links TRBV5-1 to TRBJ1-4; D ambiguous. Germline-derived CDR1 and CDR2 are SGHRS and YFSETQ. V was shortened by 1 base and J by 0 bases, with 4 bases between the two germline ends. CDR3 size: 14 residues. DNA of the CDR3: TGCGCCAGCAGCTTGACAGCAACTAATGAAAAACTGTTTTTT. It codes for CASSLTATNEKLFF.

This clone has a single count. Within the sample, other DNA sequences also encode this same CDR3. The chain is built from TRBV10-1 and TRBJ2-1; no definite D call. V was cut by 1 base and J by 7 bases, with 2 bases left in between. Germline CDR1 and CDR2: WNHNN and SYGVQD (reference sequence). This CDR3 has 11 amino acids. CDR3 protein: CASSEYNEQFF. The CDR3 nucleotides read TGCGCCAGCAGTGAGTATAATGAGCAGTTCTTC.

This rearrangement joins TRBV9 to TRBJ1-2; no clear D. V was shortened by 0 bases and J by 0 bases, with 9 bases between the two germline ends. The CDR3 contains 15 residues. CDR1 is SGDLS and CDR2 is YYNGEE in the germline V gene. The CDR3 sequence: CASSVDPGTNYGYTF. The CDR3, as DNA: TGTGCCAGCAGCGTAGACCCAGGAACTAACTATGGCTACACCTTC.

The rearrangement uses TRBV29-1 and TRBJ2-7; no reliable D call. Germline values: CDR1 SQVTM, CDR2 ANQGSEA. Trimming cost V 7 bases and J 3 bases, with 10 bases left between them. This CDR3 spans 11 amino acids. The CDR3 loop reads CSGLLGYEQYF. The DNA for the CDR3 is TGCAGCGGCCTATTGGGCTACGAGCAGTACTTC.

The rearrangement uses TRBV4-1 and TRBJ1-4; D is perhaps TRBD1 (6 bases). The ends were cut back, 4 bases at V and 8 bases at J, with 14 bases in the middle. The germline V gene has CDR1 MGHRA and CDR2 YSYEKL. The CDR3 is 14 residues long. Here the CDR3 DNA reads TGCGCCAGCAGCCCTCCGGGACAAAGGGAAAAACTGTTTTTT. It yields the protein CASSPPGQREKLFF.

The J gene is TRBJ2-2, the V gene TRBV29-1, with D possibly TRBD2 on 6 matching bases. The CDR3 spans 14 residues. Germline CDR1 is SQVTM and CDR2 is ANQGSEA. Trimming removed 6 bases at V and 8 bases at J, with 19 bases between. The DNA of the CDR3 is TGCAGCGTCCTAGGACTATTCAAGGGGGGGGAGCTGTTTTTT. Protein product: CSVLGLFKGGELFF.

V is TRBV2 and J is TRBJ2-5; 12 nucleotides agree with TRBD2. Germline assignment: CDR1 SNHLY and CDR2 FYNNEI. J gave up 5 bases and V 9 bases, and 10 bases lay outside the gene matches. CDR3 length equals 15 residues. CDR3 in DNA: TGTGCCAGAACCTTGCGGACTAGCGGGACGGAGACCCAGTACTTC. Translation: CARTLRTSGTETQYF.

The rearrangement joins TRBV19 to TRBJ2-7; the D gene is possibly TRBD1 (7 bases). The V end lost 2 bases, the J end lost 1 base, and 12 bases lay between the germline ends. This CDR3 region has 15 residues. The germline V gene has CDR1 LNHDA and CDR2 SQIVND (reference sequence). For the CDR3, the DNA is TGTGCCAGTAGTATAAGGCAGGGGGGTTCCTACGAGCAGTACTTC. Its translation: CASSIRQGGSYEQYF. Full variable domain (rest looked up from reference TRBV19 and TRBJ2-7): DGGITQSPKYLFRKEGQNVTLSCEQNLNHDAMYWYRQDPGQGLRLIYYSQIVNDFQKGDIAEGYSVSREKKESFPLTVTSAQKNPTAFYLCASSIRQGGSYEQYFGPGTRLTVT.